The table lists the clone carrying this T cell receptor beta chain with a count of one. Caucasian individuals from Russia who were healthy and aged about 6 to 95 acted as donors. Per-sample yields of isolated PBMCs were at least 6 million. Primers used in a second PCR of roughly 6 to 11 cycles were a sample-barcoded 5' primer and a J-beta primer mix. Each TCR beta cDNA got a 12-nucleotide random molecular identifier. TCRdb re-analysed the 5' RACE reads in MiXCR, keeping a single row per CDR3 protein. The sample carries 600,000 to 1,000,000 distinct CDR3 sequences, 20% to 30% recorded once. The source of the sample is a study of blood T cells in healthy people across ages. Across the whole study: Capture by template switching was about one barcoded beta molecule per two T cells.

This same sample was also part of a study on T cells of mothers and their children.

Material for sequencing was blood. This sequence was found in a boy aged 10-17 years in good health.

The CDR3 spells CSVDGTSQNTQYEQYF. In nucleotides, the CDR3 is TGCAGCGTCGACGGGACTAGCCAAAATACCCAATACGAGCAGTACTTC. The chain couples TRBV29-1 to TRBJ2-7; 9 bases line up with TRBD2. The CDR3 is 16 residues long. Germline V gives CDR1 SQVTM, CDR2 ANQGSEA. V shed 6 bases and J 4 bases; nucleotides not matched to a gene: 16.